A single sample gave rise to the 27 T cell receptor beta chains below, sequenced in a study of blood T cell repertoires in COVID-19. Some clones are missing from TCRdb's copy, which holds only in-frame ones; the method was immunoSEQ multiplex PCR. The sample records tens of thousands of clones, over 85% being singletons. The sample comprised peripheral blood. The receptors originated from a man in his fifties with acute or convalescent COVID-19.

CDR3 nucleotides: TGTGCCAGCAGCCAAGATAAAGCAGGCAGGGGAAACACCATATATTTT. It codes for CASSQDKAGRGNTIYF. This chain links TRBV3-1 (or the pseudogene TRBV3-2) with TRBJ1-3, with unresolved D. With 0 bases removed from V and 4 bases from J, the gap between germline ends came to 13 bases. Germline V gene sequence: CDR1 LGHDT, CDR2 YNNKEL (reference sequence). The CDR3 totals 16 residues.

This chain uses TRBV9 with TRBJ2-3; D may be TRBD2 (6 bases). This CDR3 has 17 residues. Trimming took 3 bases from V and 2 from J, leaving 19 bases between them. In germline, CDR1 is SGDLS, CDR2 YYNGEE. The CDR3: CASSADYSGTDTDTQYF. The CDR3 DNA sequence: TGTGCCAGCAGCGCGGACTATTCCGGGACGGACACAGATACGCAGTATTTT.

CDR3 sequence (DNA): TGCGCCAGCAGCCAAGCCCAGGACAGCTATGGCTACACCTTC. Amino acid sequence: CASSQAQDSYGYTF. This chain joins TRBV4-1 and TRBJ1-2; a possible D gene is TRBD1 (6 bases). The CDR3 contains 14 residues. V was clipped by 1 base and J by 4 bases, with 10 bases between them. The germline V gene encodes CDR1 MGHRA and CDR2 YSYEKL.

The chain recombines TRBV5-1 with TRBJ2-1; a possible D gene is TRBD1 (5 bases). The V gene lost 0 bases and the J gene lost 5 bases, with 15 bases spanning the gap. The CDR3 length is 16 residues. Per germline, CDR1 SGHRS and CDR2 YFSETQ. The CDR3 nucleotides are TGCGCCAGCAGCTTGGCCTGGGGAACAGGAGACAATGAGCAGTTCTTC. Protein sequence: CASSLAWGTGDNEQFF.

The rearrangement uses TRBV7-8 and TRBJ1-4; no definite D call. Germline lookup yields CDR1 SGHVS and CDR2 FQNEAQ. Trimming pared 4 bases from V and 6 bases from J, leaving 6 bases between. This CDR3 comprises 12 residues. The CDR3 is CASSSSDEKLFF. The CDR3 nucleotides are TGTGCCAGCAGCTCTTCGGATGAAAAACTGTTTTTT. Based on the CDR3 plus reference TRBV7-8 and TRBJ1-4, the full variable domain is GAGVSQSPRYKVAKRGQDVALRCDPISGHVSLFWYQQALGQGPEFLTYFQNEAQLDKSGLPSDRFFAERPEGSVSTLKIQRTQQEDSAVYLCASSSSDEKLFFGSGTQLSVL.

The chain carries TRBV19 and TRBJ1-2; 7 bases fit TRBD1. In germline, CDR1 is LNHDA, CDR2 SQIVND (reference sequence). This CDR3 is built from 15 residues. The J segment lost 0 bases and the V segment lost 4 bases, leaving 5 bases of the junction unmatched. As DNA, the CDR3 is TGTGCCAGTAGTACCACCGGGACAGCTAACTATGGCTACACCTTC. Its protein product is CASSTTGTANYGYTF. Full variable domain (rest looked up from reference TRBV19 and TRBJ1-2): DGGITQSPKYLFRKEGQNVTLSCEQNLNHDAMYWYRQDPGQGLRLIYYSQIVNDFQKGDIAEGYSVSREKKESFPLTVTSAQKNPTAFYLCASSTTGTANYGYTFGSGTRLTVV.

This chain joins TRBV6-5 and TRBJ2-1; D not certain. From germline, CDR1 is MNHEY and CDR2 SVGAGI. Trimming removed 5 bases at V and 7 bases at J, with 6 bases between. The CDR3 consists of 11 residues. CDR3 sequence (DNA): TGTGCCAGCAGTCCTTTGAATGAGCAGTTCTTC. Translation: CASSPLNEQFF.

The gene calls are TRBV19 and TRBJ2-1, with 8 bases aligning to TRBD1. The V and J ends lost 5 bases and 5 bases, in that order; junction bases with no gene match: 8. The CDR3 has 15 residues. The germline V gene encodes CDR1 LNHDA and CDR2 SQIVND (reference sequence). CDR3 DNA sequence: TGTGCCAGTAGTCCAATAGGGGGACAGGACAATGAGCAGTTCTTC. This codes for CASSPIGGQDNEQFF.

The V call is TRBV2, the J call TRBJ2-3, with TRBD2 as a possible D gene (6 bases). The CDR3 extends over 16 amino acids. V lost 7 bases and J lost 4, with 21 bases in between. The germline CDR1 and CDR2 sequences are SNHLY and FYNNEI. CDR3 residues: CASKDPSGQRSDTQYF. The CDR3 DNA follows: TGTGCCAGCAAAGATCCAAGCGGGCAAAGGTCAGATACGCAGTATTTT.

The chain combines TRBV5-1 with TRBJ2-1, with a possible D match to TRBD2 (6 bases). V lost 0 bases and J lost 7, with 14 bases in between. The CDR3 extends over 15 amino acids. The germline V gene encodes CDR1 SGHRS and CDR2 YFSETQ. The CDR3 region is CASSLASVPANEQFF. The CDR3 DNA sequence: TGCGCCAGCAGCTTGGCTAGCGTGCCAGCGAATGAGCAGTTCTTC.

In its sample, this clone was seen a few times. The CDR3 region is CASSQERVRTGDRVQFF. The DNA of the CDR3 is TGTGCCAGCAGCCAAGAGCGCGTCAGGACAGGGGATCGTGTGCAGTTCTTC. The rearrangement links TRBV14 to TRBJ2-1, with 9 bases lining up with TRBD1. CDR1 and CDR2 (germline): SGHDN, FVKESK. The CDR3 totals 17 residues. Germline trimming cut 0 bases from V and 12 bases from J; bases unmatched to any gene: 15.

The chain employs TRBV12-3 or TRBV12-4 and TRBJ1-6; TRBD1 agrees at 8 bases. V gave up 2 bases and J gave up 10 bases; unmatched junction bases: 1. The CDR3 has 13 amino acids. The CDR3 is CASSLTGGSPLHF. Here the CDR3 DNA reads TGTGCCAGCAGTTTAACAGGGGGATCACCCCTCCACTTT.

The rearrangement joins TRBV28 to TRBJ2-7; 7 bases agree with TRBD1. The ends lost 5 bases at V and 7 bases at J; junction bases unmatched: 14. CDR3 length: 15 amino acids. The germline V gene encodes CDR1 MDHEN and CDR2 SYDVKM. In DNA, the CDR3 is TGTGCCAGCAGTCAGAAGGGGACAGCTTTATATGAGCAGTACTTC. Translation: CASSQKGTALYEQYF.

The CDR3 sequence is CASSPEADWNEQFF. CDR3 DNA sequence: TGTGCCAGCAGCCCGGAGGCAGATTGGAATGAGCAGTTCTTC. The gene calls are TRBV11-2 and TRBJ2-1; possibly TRBD2 for D (5 bases). Trimming left V 5 bases short and J 7 bases short, with 15 bases between. Germline CDR1 SGHAT, CDR2 FQNNGV. The CDR3 consists of 14 residues.

The rearrangement uses TRBV10-2 and TRBJ2-3; a weak D match, TRBD2 (6 bases). V lost 2 bases to trimming and J lost 3 bases, with 6 bases between them. The CDR3 runs 13 residues. Per the germline V gene, CDR1 is WSHSY and CDR2 is SAAADI. CDR3 in amino acids: CASSEGLTDTQYF. CDR3 in DNA: TGCGCCAGCAGTGAGGGACTAACAGATACGCAGTATTTT.

This clone appeared once. The chain employs TRBV11-2 and TRBJ1-2; D gene ambiguous. Germline V lookup: CDR1 SGHAT, CDR2 FQNNGV. Trimming cost V 0 bases and J 6 bases, with 11 bases left between them. The CDR3 length is 14 residues. The CDR3 protein is CASSLDPGFNGYTF. The CDR3 DNA reads as TGTGCCAGCAGCTTAGATCCCGGGTTTAATGGCTACACCTTC.

The chain employs TRBV3-1 (or the pseudogene TRBV3-2) and TRBJ1-2; no clear D gene. The V and J ends lost 3 bases and 2 bases respectively, with 13 bases between them. The V gene's germline CDR1 is LGHDT and CDR2 YNNKEL (reference sequence). The CDR3 is made up of 15 amino acids. Here the CDR3 reads CASSQRGRENYGYTF. CDR3 DNA: TGTGCCAGCAGCCAGCGCGGCCGCGAAAACTATGGCTACACCTTC.

The gene calls are TRBV27 and TRBJ2-2; 9 nucleotides align to TRBD2. This CDR3 comprises 21 residues. Germline values: CDR1 MNHEY, CDR2 SMNVEV (reference sequence). With V trimmed by 0 bases and J by 7 bases, 21 bases remained unmatched. For the CDR3, the DNA is TGTGCCAGCAGTTTATCCCCTCCGAGGGTAGCGGGGGAGGTGAATGGCGGGGAGCTGTTTTTT. Its protein product is CASSLSPPRVAGEVNGGELFF.

The J gene is TRBJ2-3, the V gene TRBV7-3; 11 positions agree with TRBD2. J lost 0 bases, V lost 4 bases, and 9 bases had no gene match. This CDR3 has 18 residues. CDR1 and CDR2 from the germline V gene are SGHTA and FQGTGA. In nucleotides, the CDR3 is TGTGCCAGCAGCTCCACTAGCGGGGGCCACACGAGCACAGATACGCAGTATTTT. Translation gives CASSSTSGGHTSTDTQYF. Full variable domain (remainder filled in from reference TRBV7-3 and TRBJ2-3): GAGVSQTPSNKVTEKGKYVELRCDPISGHTALYWYRQSLGQGPEFLIYFQGTGAADDSGLPNDRFFAVRPEGSVSTLKIQRTERGDSAVYLCASSSTSGGHTSTDTQYFGPGTRLTVL.

This clone came up once. The chain joins TRBV18 to TRBJ1-6, with 8 positions matching TRBD1. Germline CDR1 and CDR2: KGHSH and LQKENI. The J segment lost 7 bases and the V segment lost 1 base, leaving 3 bases of the junction unmatched. The CDR3 has 15 residues. CDR3 nucleotide sequence: TGTGCCAGCTCACCACGGGGACAGGAGAATTCACCCCTCCACTTT. Encoded protein: CASSPRGQENSPLHF. Variable domain in full (rest from reference TRBV18 and TRBJ1-6): NAGVMQNPRHLVRRRGQEARLRCSPMKGHSHVYWYRQLPEEGLKFMVYLQKENIIDESGMPKERFSAEFPKEGPSILRIQQVVRGDSAAYFCASSPRGQENSPLHFGNGTRLTVT.

This clone was seen once. The V and J genes are TRBV25-1 and TRBJ1-5, with D perhaps matching TRBD1 (5 bases). The CDR3 spans 14 residues. V was pared by 3 bases and J by 7 bases, with 13 bases between. In germline, CDR1 is MGHDK, CDR2 SYGVNS. CDR3 in amino acids: CASSDTGTEQPQHF. The CDR3 region has the DNA TGTGCCAGCAGTGATACCGGGACTGAGCAGCCCCAGCATTTT.

This clone was seen a single time. The chain carries TRBV30 and TRBJ1-1; D remains unclear. CDR3 size: 13 residues. V lost 3 bases, J lost 0 bases, and 8 bases lay in between. Germline V lookup: CDR1 GTSNPN, CDR2 SVGIG (reference sequence). CDR3 sequence: CAWSPTLNTEAFF. CDR3 sequence (DNA): TGTGCCTGGAGCCCTACCTTGAACACTGAAGCTTTCTTT.

The chain employs TRBV6-5 and TRBJ1-5, with 7 bases lining up with TRBD1. Per germline, CDR1 MNHEY and CDR2 SVGAGI. V shed 6 bases, J shed 3 bases, and the junction held 8 bases outside the gene matches. The CDR3 is 15 amino acids. CDR3 sequence: CASRGGQAFNQPQHF. The CDR3 DNA is TGTGCCAGCAGAGGCGGACAGGCATTCAATCAGCCCCAGCATTTT.

V gene TRBV6-5 combines with J gene TRBJ1-1; D might be TRBD1 (6 bases). The germline V gene has CDR1 MNHEY and CDR2 SVGAGI. The CDR3 loop spans 15 amino acids. V gave up 6 bases and J gave up 3 bases, with 17 bases separating them. CDR3 DNA: TGTGCCAGCAGGATAACCTCGGGGGGCTACACTGAAGCTTTCTTT. This sequence encodes CASRITSGGYTEAFF.

This clone occurred once. The chain links TRBV6-2 or TRBV6-3 to TRBJ1-2; D is possibly TRBD1 (6 bases). Germline-derived CDR1 and CDR2 are MNHEY and SVGEGT. V was shortened by 4 bases and J by 7 bases, with 19 bases between the two germline ends. The CDR3 runs to 15 residues. This CDR3 reads CASSFRGGGLGGYTF. In DNA, the CDR3 is TGTGCCAGCAGTTTTCGCGGGGGCGGGCTTGGTGGCTACACCTTC.

CDR3 nucleotides: TGTGCCAGTTGTCAAGTAGGAGGGGGCCTTGAAAAACTGTTTTTT. It encodes CASCQVGGGLEKLFF. V and J are TRBV19 and TRBJ1-4, with 7 bases that match TRBD1. With V trimmed by 8 bases and J by 7 bases, 13 bases remained unmatched. This CDR3 has 15 amino acids. CDR1 LNHDA and CDR2 SQIVND come from the germline V gene (reference sequence).

The J gene is TRBJ2-1, the V gene TRBV2; possibly TRBD1 for D (5 bases). The V end was cut by 4 bases, the J end by 6 bases, with 7 bases between. Per germline, CDR1 SNHLY and CDR2 FYNNEI. This CDR3 has 12 amino acids. Written as DNA, the CDR3 is TGTGCCAGCAGTGTAGGGGTCAATGAGCAGTTCTTC. It specifies CASSVGVNEQFF.